The 8 T cell receptor beta chains below were found in one sample sequenced in a study of T cell repertoires in cytomegalovirus infection. TCRdb re-called the reads through MiXCR, storing one row per CDR3 protein. The data show more than 150,000 distinct CDR3 sequences, roughly 27% seen once. Sequencing was carried out using PBMCs. These receptors came from a human donor in good health (CMV status not recorded). Some clones in this sample may be carry-over from other donors' samples.

Remarks on this clonotype: This may be a read error: a much more frequent sequence differs by one nucleotide. This rearrangement joins TRBV7-2 to TRBJ1-6; 7 positions match TRBD1. CDR1 and CDR2 (germline): SGHTA, FQGNSA. This CDR3 is 18 amino acids long. The junction had 16 bases not matched to a gene; V was cut back by 2 bases and J by 9 bases. The DNA of the CDR3 is TGTGCCAGCAGCTTATCCGGTGACGACAGGGAAGATAGTTCACCCCTCCACTTT. Its translation: CASSLSGDDREDSSPLHF. Full variable domain (rest looked up from reference TRBV7-2 and TRBJ1-6): GAGVSQSPSNKVTEKGKDVELRCDPISGHTALYWYRQSLGQGLEFLIYFQGNSAPDKSGLPSDRFSAERTGGSVSTLTIQRTQQEDSAVYLCASSLSGDDREDSSPLHFGNGTRLTVT.

J is TRBJ2-7 and V is TRBV2; 10 nucleotides agree with TRBD1. The trim removed 7 bases at V and 3 bases at J, leaving 9 bases unmatched. Germline V lookup: CDR1 SNHLY, CDR2 FYNNEI. The CDR3 totals 15 residues. In nucleotides, the CDR3 is TGTGCCAGCAACCCTAGGGACAGGGGCCACTACGAGCAGTACTTC. This codes for CASNPRDRGHYEQYF.

The genes are TRBV15 and TRBJ1-1; possible D gene TRBD1, 5 bases. V was pared by 1 base and J by 7 bases, with 13 bases between. Germline lookup yields CDR1 LNHNV and CDR2 YYDKDF (reference sequence). The CDR3 sequence is 14 residues long. As DNA, the CDR3 is TGTGCCACCAGCAGAGGATCAGGGACGGATGAAGCTTTCTTT. This sequence encodes CATSRGSGTDEAFF.

The chain joins TRBV12-3 or TRBV12-4 to TRBJ1-1, with D maybe TRBD1 (5 bases). Trimming took 7 bases from V and 7 from J, leaving 19 bases between them. The CDR3 extends over 14 amino acids. The CDR3 protein is CASTYNQGLDEAFF. The CDR3 coding sequence is TGTGCCAGCACGTATAACCAGGGTCTGGATGAAGCTTTCTTT.

The chain couples TRBV7-9 to TRBJ1-1; D might be TRBD1 (6 bases). The V end was cut by 5 bases, the J end by 8 bases, with 21 bases between. Germline loops: CDR1 SEHNR, CDR2 FQNEAQ (reference sequence). The CDR3 has 15 residues. CDR3 sequence reads: CASSLSPYREEEAFF. The CDR3, as DNA: TGTGCCAGCAGCCTATCCCCATACAGGGAGGAGGAAGCTTTCTTT.

This sequence joins TRBV7-3 and TRBJ2-1; 8 bases line up with TRBD2. V dropped 4 bases and J dropped 2; count of bases not matched to a gene: 7. The germline gives CDR1 SGHTA, CDR2 FQGTGA. The CDR3 is 16 amino acids. This CDR3 reads CASSSRERGPYNEQFF. The CDR3 DNA sequence: TGTGCCAGCAGCTCAAGGGAGCGGGGGCCCTACAATGAGCAGTTCTTC. Based on the CDR3 plus reference TRBV7-3 and TRBJ2-1, the full variable domain is GAGVSQTPSNKVTEKGKYVELRCDPISGHTALYWYRQSLGQGPEFLIYFQGTGAADDSGLPNDRFFAVRPEGSVSTLKIQRTERGDSAVYLCASSSRERGPYNEQFFGPGTRLTVL.

This clonotype was counted a few times. V gene TRBV19 combines with J gene TRBJ2-7; possible D gene TRBD1, 6 bases. Trimming removed 3 bases from V and 0 bases from J, with 9 bases in between. The CDR3 length is 14 residues. Germline-derived CDR1 and CDR2 are LNHDA and SQIVND (reference sequence). The CDR3 sequence: CASSMQGISYEQYF. CDR3 coding DNA: TGTGCCAGTAGTATGCAGGGGATCTCCTACGAGCAGTACTTC. The whole variable domain, remainder taken from reference TRBV19 and TRBJ2-7, is DGGITQSPKYLFRKEGQNVTLSCEQNLNHDAMYWYRQDPGQGLRLIYYSQIVNDFQKGDIAEGYSVSREKKESFPLTVTSAQKNPTAFYLCASSMQGISYEQYFGPGTRLTVT.

This clonotype was detected ten times or more. The V call is TRBV7-3, the J call TRBJ1-5; TRBD1 aligns across 8 bases. Germline CDR1 and CDR2: SGHTA and FQGTGA. The CDR3 sequence is 14 residues long. With V trimmed by 5 bases and J by 7 bases, 7 bases remained unmatched. The CDR3 nucleotides read TGTGCCAGCAGCGAGGGACAGGTCAGACAGCCCCAGCATTTT. Its translation is CASSEGQVRQPQHF. Drawing the rest from reference TRBV7-3 and TRBJ1-5, the complete variable domain is GAGVSQTPSNKVTEKGKYVELRCDPISGHTALYWYRQSLGQGPEFLIYFQGTGAADDSGLPNDRFFAVRPEGSVSTLKIQRTERGDSAVYLCASSEGQVRQPQHFGDGTRLSIL.